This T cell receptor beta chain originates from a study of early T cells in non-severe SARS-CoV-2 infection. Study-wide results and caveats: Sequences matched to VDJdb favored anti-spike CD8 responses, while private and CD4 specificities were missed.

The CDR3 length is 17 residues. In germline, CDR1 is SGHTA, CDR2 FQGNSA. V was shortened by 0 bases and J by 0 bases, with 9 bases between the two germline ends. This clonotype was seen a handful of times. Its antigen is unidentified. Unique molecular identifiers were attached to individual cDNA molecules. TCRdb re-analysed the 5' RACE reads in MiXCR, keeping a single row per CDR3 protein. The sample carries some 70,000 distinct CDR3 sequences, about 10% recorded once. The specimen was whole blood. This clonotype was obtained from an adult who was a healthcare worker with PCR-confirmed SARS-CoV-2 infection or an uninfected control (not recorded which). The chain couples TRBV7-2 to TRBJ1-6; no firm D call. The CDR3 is CASSLARGSSYNSPLHF. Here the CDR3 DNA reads TGTGCCAGCAGCTTAGCGCGAGGGAGCTCCTATAATTCACCCCTCCACTTT.